A selection of T cell receptor beta chains follows, all from one sample in a study of blood T cell repertoires in COVID-19. Produced via immunoSEQ multiplex PCR; TCRdb's table is partial and in-frame only. The sample consists of 120,000 to 150,000 clones, around 80% of them appearing once. The sequenced sample consisted of peripheral blood. Receptors originate from a man aged 55 to 70 with acute or convalescent COVID-19. The CDR3 runs from the conserved cysteine through the conserved F or W. A D gene is named only where the DNA matches it firmly. Expanded clones get a size class; other rows say once, few or many, or leave the size out.

D gene | clone size | J gene | V gene | CDR3 protein | CDR3 DNA
TRBD1 | few | TRBJ1-1 | TRBV28 | CASSPYSTGPLRAFF | TGTGCCAGCAGCCCATATTCGACAGGGCCCTTGAGGGCTTTCTTT
. | . | TRBJ2-2 | TRBV20-1 | CSASLVSGELFF | TGCAGTGCTAGTCTCGTTTCCGGGGAGCTGTTTTTT
. | . | TRBJ1-5 | TRBV5-1 | CASSLMGGHSNQPQHF | TGCGCCAGCAGCTTGATGGGAGGTCATAGCAATCAGCCCCAGCATTTT
. | . | TRBJ1-2 | TRBV11-2 | CASSPLRTRDDSNYGYTF | TGTGCCAGCAGCCCCCTCCGGACCAGGGATGACTCTAACTATGGCTACACCTTC
. | few | TRBJ2-5 | TRBV28 | CASSLGGTDETQYF | TGTGCCAGCAGTTTGGGCGGGACGGACGAGACCCAGTACTTC
. | . | TRBJ1-5 | TRBV7-6 | CASSPVLGRGGNQPQHF | TGTGCCAGCAGCCCTGTTTTGGGTCGGGGAGGCAATCAGCCCCAGCATTTT
. | . | TRBJ1-6 | TRBV6-6 | CASGANSPLHF | TGTGCCAGCGGGGCCAATTCACCCCTCCACTTT
. | many | TRBJ2-7 | TRBV29-1 | CSVDSGDRTYEQYF | TGCAGCGTTGATTCGGGGGATAGGACCTACGAGCAGTACTTC
. | once | TRBJ2-5 | TRBV29-1 | CSPLSYGTQYF | TGCAGCCCCTTATCGTACGGGACCCAGTACTTC
. | . | TRBJ2-1 | TRBV6-1 | CASSENTNEQFF | TGTGCCAGCAGTGAGAATACAAATGAGCAGTTCTTC
. | . | TRBJ1-3 | TRBV28 | CASSLGGSGNTIYF | TGTGCCAGCAGTTTAGGGGGCTCCGGAAACACCATATATTTT
. | . | TRBJ1-2 | TRBV6-5 | CASSSHQNRVFYGYTF | TGTGCCAGCAGTTCGCACCAGAACAGGGTTTTTTATGGCTACACCTTC
TRBD2 | . | TRBJ2-5 | TRBV29-1 | CSVEGVAGGPEVGETQYF | TGCAGCGTTGAAGGCGTAGCGGGAGGGCCGGAGGTGGGAGAGACCCAGTACTTC
. | . | TRBJ2-3 | TRBV6-2/TRBV6-3 | CASSYSRLDLSTDTQYF | TGTGCCAGCAGTTACTCCCGACTAGACCTTAGCACAGATACGCAGTATTTT
TRBD1 | . | TRBJ1-2 | TRBV5-4 | CASSSGQVWVSGYGYTF | TGTGCCAGCAGCTCGGGACAGGTTTGGGTTTCAGGATATGGCTACACCTTC
TRBD2 | . | TRBJ2-4 | TRBV5-4 | CASSPGTSGSPASHF | TGTGCCAGCAGCCCAGGGACTAGCGGGAGCCCCGCCAGCCATTTC
. | . | TRBJ2-3 | TRBV30 | CAWSKAGLDTDTQYF | TGTGCCTGGAGTAAGGCCGGGTTGGACACAGATACGCAGTATTTT
TRBD1 | . | TRBJ1-2 | TRBV18 | CASSPAQGRRGYTF | TGTGCCAGCTCACCGGCACAGGGGAGGCGTGGCTACACCTTC
. | many | TRBJ2-7 | TRBV6-5 | CASSSNDRSLYEQYF | TGTGCCAGCAGTTCCAACGACAGGTCCCTTTACGAGCAGTACTTC
. | . | TRBJ1-3 | TRBV5-5 | CASSSVESLAGNTIYF | TGTGCCAGCAGCTCGGTAGAATCATTAGCTGGAAACACCATATATTTT
TRBD2 | . | TRBJ2-1 | TRBV6-1 | CASTPSGSGEQFF | TGTGCCAGCACCCCGAGCGGGAGCGGTGAGCAGTTCTTC
. | . | TRBJ2-7 | TRBV28 | CASSHGPGDGYEQYF | TGTGCCAGCAGCCACGGCCCAGGGGATGGCTACGAGCAGTACTTC
TRBD1 | . | TRBJ1-6 | TRBV19 | CASRRQGSNSPLHF | TGTGCCAGTAGGCGACAGGGATCGAATTCACCCCTCCACTTT
. | . | TRBJ1-1 | TRBV24-1 | CATRGGAGNTEAFF | TGTGCCACCAGGGGTGGAGCGGGGAACACTGAAGCTTTCTTT
TRBD1 | . | TRBJ2-7 | TRBV9 | CASSVRDRSYEQYF | TGTGCCAGCAGCGTCCGGGACAGATCCTACGAGCAGTACTTC
. | . | TRBJ1-1 | TRBV6-5 | CASSFQTRGTEAFF | TGTGCCAGCAGTTTCCAAACACGAGGCACTGAAGCTTTCTTT
TRBD1 | . | TRBJ1-4 | TRBV5-5 | CASSGSGTGGFEKLFF | TGTGCCAGCAGCGGTTCCGGGACAGGGGGCTTTGAAAAACTGTTTTTT
. | . | TRBJ2-7 | TRBV9 | CASSVGSQGAFYEQYF | TGTGCCAGCAGCGTAGGGTCCCAAGGGGCATTCTACGAGCAGTACTTC
. | . | TRBJ2-5 | TRBV6-5 | CASSYSSSWETQYF | TGTGCCAGCAGTTACAGTTCTAGCTGGGAGACCCAGTACTTC
. | . | TRBJ2-1 | TRBV5-6 | CASSENGVTYNEQFF | TGTGCCAGCAGCGAAAACGGGGTCACCTACAATGAGCAGTTCTTC
TRBD2 | . | TRBJ2-7 | TRBV6-1 | CASSEAILAGAYEQYF | TGTGCCAGCAGTGAAGCTATACTAGCGGGAGCCTACGAGCAGTACTTC
. | . | TRBJ2-3 | TRBV28 | CASSLAEERTDTQYF | TGTGCCAGCAGTTTAGCCGAAGAGCGGACAGATACGCAGTATTTT
. | . | TRBJ2-7 | TRBV6-5 | CASTQRGHSGYEQYF | TGTGCCAGCACCCAACGAGGGCACAGTGGATACGAGCAGTACTTC
. | . | TRBJ2-7 | TRBV7-6 | CASSSDSTLSYEQYF | TGTGCCAGCAGTTCGGACTCCACCCTCTCCTACGAGCAGTACTTC
TRBD1 | . | TRBJ2-3 | TRBV5-1 | CASSPVSGTGVRRGTDTQYF | TGCGCCAGCAGCCCGGTATCTGGGACAGGGGTGCGGCGGGGCACAGATACGCAGTATTTT
. | . | TRBJ2-5 | TRBV19 | CASSPRSGQETQYF | TGTGCCAGTAGCCCTAGGAGCGGACAAGAGACCCAGTACTTC
TRBD1 | few | TRBJ2-7 | TRBV15 | CATSTEQGYYEQYF | TGTGCCACCAGCACCGAACAGGGGTACTACGAGCAGTACTTC
. | . | TRBJ2-7 | TRBV10-1 | CASSPGGGTYEQYF | TGCGCCAGCAGTCCCGGTGGAGGGACCTACGAGCAGTACTTC
. | . | TRBJ2-7 | TRBV7-9 | CASSLFYEQYF | TGTGCCAGCAGCCTGTTTTACGAGCAGTACTTC
. | . | TRBJ1-2 | TRBV27 | CASSIQGRDYGYTF | TGTGCCAGCAGTATTCAGGGGCGCGACTATGGCTACACCTTC
TRBD2 | once | TRBJ2-5 | TRBV5-1 | CASSFQPGLAGETKETQYF | TGCGCCAGCAGTTTCCAACCGGGACTAGCGGGAGAGACCAAAGAGACCCAGTACTTC
TRBD1 | . | TRBJ2-7 | TRBV24-1 | CATSDAGTGTDEQYF | TGTGCCACCAGTGATGCCGGGACAGGGACCGACGAGCAGTACTTC
. | . | TRBJ2-1 | TRBV9 | CASSVGGSYNEQFF | TGTGCCAGCAGCGTAGGCGGGTCCTACAATGAGCAGTTCTTC
. | . | TRBJ2-5 | TRBV6-2/TRBV6-3 | CASSPKEGMYQETQYF | TGTGCCAGCAGCCCTAAGGAGGGGATGTACCAAGAGACCCAGTACTTC
. | . | TRBJ1-2 | TRBV27 | CASSRDMAAGYTF | TGTGCCAGCAGCCGGGACATGGCGGCCGGCTACACCTTC
TRBD2 | . | TRBJ2-5 | TRBV12-5 | CASGFSGSSGSVETQYF | TGTGCTAGTGGTTTTAGCGGGAGCTCTGGGTCGGTAGAGACCCAGTACTTC
TRBD1 | . | TRBJ1-5 | TRBV19 | CASSPPDRAGQPQHF | TGTGCCAGTAGTCCCCCAGACAGGGCTGGTCAGCCCCAGCATTTT
TRBD2 | . | TRBJ2-3 | TRBV18 | CASSPPLAGDQDTQYF | TGTGCCAGCTCACCACCATTAGCGGGAGATCAGGATACGCAGTATTTT
TRBD2 | . | TRBJ2-7 | TRBV5-6 | CASSLQVVAGRYEQYF | TGTGCCAGCAGCTTGCAGGTAGTAGCGGGACGCTACGAGCAGTACTTC
TRBD1 | . | TRBJ2-4 | TRBV19 | CASSIEGARGLENIQYF | TGTGCCAGTAGTATAGAAGGGGCCAGGGGGCTAGAAAACATTCAGTACTTC
TRBD1 | . | TRBJ1-6 | TRBV18 | CASSSTGAGFNSPLHF | TGTGCCAGCTCATCTACAGGGGCTGGGTTCAATTCACCCCTCCACTTT
. | . | TRBJ2-3 | TRBV11-2 | CASSLAGVSTDTQYF | TGTGCCAGCAGCTTAGCCGGGGTCAGCACAGATACGCAGTATTTT
. | . | TRBJ2-7 | TRBV3-1/TRBV3-2 | CASSHPQQGYEQYF | TGTGCCAGCAGCCATCCCCAGCAGGGCTACGAGCAGTACTTC
. | once | TRBJ2-3 | TRBV5-6 | CASSLEDGTEADTQYF | TGTGCCAGCAGCTTGGAAGACGGGACTGAGGCAGATACGCAGTATTTT
TRBD2 | . | TRBJ2-1 | TRBV19 | CASSESPGLAGGPLLNEQFF | TGTGCCAGTAGTGAGAGTCCAGGACTAGCGGGAGGGCCATTACTCAATGAGCAGTTCTTC
TRBD1 | . | TRBJ2-7 | TRBV19 | CASSRDSHEQYF | TGTGCCAGTAGCCGGGACAGTCACGAGCAGTACTTC
. | . | TRBJ2-3 | TRBV7-8 | CASREAGRTDTQYF | TGTGCCAGCAGGGAGGCGGGCCGCACAGATACGCAGTATTTT
TRBD2 | few | TRBJ2-5 | TRBV7-2 | CASSLGGLDGPETQYF | TGTGCCAGCAGCTTAGGGGGACTAGACGGTCCTGAGACCCAGTACTTC
TRBD1 | . | TRBJ1-1 | TRBV20-1 | CSARTGTVAFF | TGCAGTGCTAGGACAGGGACGGTGGCTTTCTTT